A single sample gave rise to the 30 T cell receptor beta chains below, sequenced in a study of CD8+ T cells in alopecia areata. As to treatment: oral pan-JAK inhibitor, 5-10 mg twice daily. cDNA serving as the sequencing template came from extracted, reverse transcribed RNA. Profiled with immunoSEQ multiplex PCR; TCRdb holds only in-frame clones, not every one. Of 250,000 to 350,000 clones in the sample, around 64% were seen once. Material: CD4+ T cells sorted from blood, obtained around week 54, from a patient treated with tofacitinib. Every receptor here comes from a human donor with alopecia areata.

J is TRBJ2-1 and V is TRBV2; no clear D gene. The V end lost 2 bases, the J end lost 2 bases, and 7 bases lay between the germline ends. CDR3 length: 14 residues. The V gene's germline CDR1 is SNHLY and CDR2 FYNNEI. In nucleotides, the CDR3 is TGTGCCAGCAGTGAATGGGAAACCTACAATGAGCAGTTCTTC. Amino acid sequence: CASSEWETYNEQFF.

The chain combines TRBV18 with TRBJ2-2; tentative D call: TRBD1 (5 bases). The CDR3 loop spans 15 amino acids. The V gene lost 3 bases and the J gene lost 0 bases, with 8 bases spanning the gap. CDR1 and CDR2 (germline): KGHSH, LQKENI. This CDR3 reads CASSPDISNTGELFF. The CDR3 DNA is TGTGCCAGCTCACCGGACATCTCGAACACCGGGGAGCTGTTTTTT. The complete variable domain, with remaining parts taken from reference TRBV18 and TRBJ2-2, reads NAGVMQNPRHLVRRRGQEARLRCSPMKGHSHVYWYRQLPEEGLKFMVYLQKENIIDESGMPKERFSAEFPKEGPSILRIQQVVRGDSAAYFCASSPDISNTGELFFGEGSRLTVL.

The CDR3: CASSLGRGAGETQYF. Here the CDR3 DNA reads TGTGCCAGCAGCTTAGGCAGGGGCGCTGGAGAGACCCAGTACTTC. The chain has TRBV11-1 and TRBJ2-5; a possible D gene is TRBD1 (6 bases). Trimming shortened V by 1 base and J by 4 bases, and 13 bases separated the two germline ends. There are 15 residues in the CDR3. Germline CDR1 and CDR2: SGHAT and FQDESV (reference sequence).

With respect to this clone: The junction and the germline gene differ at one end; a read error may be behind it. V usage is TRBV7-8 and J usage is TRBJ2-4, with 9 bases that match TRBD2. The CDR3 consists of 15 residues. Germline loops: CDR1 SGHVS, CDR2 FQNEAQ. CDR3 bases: TGTGCCAGCAGCTTAGACGGCGGGGGGGCCACCCAAGGGGACTTC. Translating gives CASSLDGGGATQGDF.

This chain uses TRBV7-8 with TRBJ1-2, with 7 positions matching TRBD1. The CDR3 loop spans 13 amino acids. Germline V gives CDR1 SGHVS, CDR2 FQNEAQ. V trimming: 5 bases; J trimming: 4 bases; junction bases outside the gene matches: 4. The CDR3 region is CASSTRDSYGYTF. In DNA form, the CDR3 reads TGTGCCAGCAGCACCAGGGACAGCTATGGCTACACCTTC. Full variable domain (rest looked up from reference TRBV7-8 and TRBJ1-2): GAGVSQSPRYKVAKRGQDVALRCDPISGHVSLFWYQQALGQGPEFLTYFQNEAQLDKSGLPSDRFFAERPEGSVSTLKIQRTQQEDSAVYLCASSTRDSYGYTFGSGTRLTVV.

The DNA of the CDR3 is TGTGCCAGCAGCCCCGGACAGGGGGCCTACGAGCAGTACTTC. As protein: CASSPGQGAYEQYF. The chain couples TRBV11-2 to TRBJ2-7, with 10 positions matching TRBD1. CDR1 is SGHAT and CDR2 is FQNNGV in the germline V gene. This CDR3 region has 14 residues. V trimming: 5 bases; J trimming: 2 bases; junction bases outside the gene matches: 3. The full variable domain, its missing parts supplied by reference TRBV11-2 and TRBJ2-7, is EAGVAQSPRYKIIEKRQSVAFWCNPISGHATLYWYQQILGQGPKLLIQFQNNGVVDDSQLPKDRFSAERLKGVDSTLKIQPAKLEDSAVYLCASSPGQGAYEQYFGPGTRLTVT.

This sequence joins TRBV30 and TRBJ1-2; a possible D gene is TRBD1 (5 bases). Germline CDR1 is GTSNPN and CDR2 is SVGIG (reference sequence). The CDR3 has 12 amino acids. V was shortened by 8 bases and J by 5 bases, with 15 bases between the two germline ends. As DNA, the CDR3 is TGTGCCGGGACCTGGGGTGGGTATGGCTACACCTTC. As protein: CAGTWGGYGYTF.

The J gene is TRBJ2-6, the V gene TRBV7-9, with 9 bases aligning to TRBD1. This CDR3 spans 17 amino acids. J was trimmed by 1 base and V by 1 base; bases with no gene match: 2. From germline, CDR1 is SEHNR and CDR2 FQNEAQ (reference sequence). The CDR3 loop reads CASSLDRGPSGANVLTF. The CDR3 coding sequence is TGTGCCAGCAGCTTAGACAGGGGGCCTTCTGGGGCCAACGTCCTGACTTTC.

The CDR3 sequence: CASSPAEGRGGTEAFF. DNA of the CDR3: TGTGCCAGCAGCCCGGCTGAGGGCAGGGGGGGTACTGAAGCTTTCTTT. V is TRBV7-9 and J is TRBJ1-1; 7 bases are a match to TRBD1. Germline CDR1 and CDR2: SEHNR and FQNEAQ (reference sequence). V was pared by 5 bases and J by 5 bases, with 14 bases of the junction left unmatched. The CDR3 has 16 amino acids.

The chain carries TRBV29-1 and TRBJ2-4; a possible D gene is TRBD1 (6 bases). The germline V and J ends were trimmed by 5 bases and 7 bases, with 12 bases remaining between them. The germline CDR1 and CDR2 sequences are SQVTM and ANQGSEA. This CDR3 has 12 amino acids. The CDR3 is CSVRGQLNIQYF. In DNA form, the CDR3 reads TGCAGCGTTCGAGGACAGCTCAACATTCAGTACTTC.

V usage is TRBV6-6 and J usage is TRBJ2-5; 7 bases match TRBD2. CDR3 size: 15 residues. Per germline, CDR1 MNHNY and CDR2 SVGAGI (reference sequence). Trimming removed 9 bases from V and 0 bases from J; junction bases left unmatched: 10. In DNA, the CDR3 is TGTGCCAGTAAACCGACGGGAGGCCACCAAGAGACCCAGTACTTC. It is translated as CASKPTGGHQETQYF.

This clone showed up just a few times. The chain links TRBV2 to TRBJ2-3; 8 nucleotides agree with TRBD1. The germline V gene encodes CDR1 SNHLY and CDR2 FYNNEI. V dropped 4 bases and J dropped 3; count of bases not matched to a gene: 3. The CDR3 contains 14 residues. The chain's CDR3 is CASSVDRGTDTQYF. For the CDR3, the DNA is TGTGCCAGCAGTGTCGACAGGGGAACAGATACGCAGTATTTT.

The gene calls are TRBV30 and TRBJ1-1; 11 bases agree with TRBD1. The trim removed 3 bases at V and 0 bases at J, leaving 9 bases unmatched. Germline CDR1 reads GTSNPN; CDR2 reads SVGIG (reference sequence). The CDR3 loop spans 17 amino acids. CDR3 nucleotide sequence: TGTGCCTGGAGAGACTACGGGACAGGGGGGATGAACACTGAAGCTTTCTTT. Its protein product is CAWRDYGTGGMNTEAFF.

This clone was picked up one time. Here the CDR3 DNA reads TGTGCCTGGAGAGCATCAGGACAGGGAAATCAGCCCCAGCATTTT. Its protein product is CAWRASGQGNQPQHF. V is TRBV30 and J is TRBJ1-5; TRBD1 aligns across 8 bases. In germline, CDR1 is GTSNPN, CDR2 SVGIG (reference sequence). Trimming at V came to 3 bases and at J to 4 bases, leaving 8 bases not matched to a gene. The CDR3 covers 15 residues.

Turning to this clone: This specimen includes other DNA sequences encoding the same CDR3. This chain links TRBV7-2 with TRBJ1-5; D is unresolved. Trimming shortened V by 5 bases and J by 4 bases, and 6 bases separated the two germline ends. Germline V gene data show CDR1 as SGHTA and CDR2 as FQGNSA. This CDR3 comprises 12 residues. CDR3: CASSGRNQPQHF. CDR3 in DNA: TGTGCCAGCAGCGGGCGGAATCAGCCCCAGCATTTT.

CDR3 DNA: TGCAGCGTTGACACGAGCACAGATACGCAGTATTTT. Protein sequence: CSVDTSTDTQYF. The chain employs TRBV29-1 and TRBJ2-3, with D unclear. This CDR3 spans 12 amino acids. Germline assignment: CDR1 SQVTM and CDR2 ANQGSEA. V gave up 3 bases and J gave up 0 bases, with 4 bases separating them.

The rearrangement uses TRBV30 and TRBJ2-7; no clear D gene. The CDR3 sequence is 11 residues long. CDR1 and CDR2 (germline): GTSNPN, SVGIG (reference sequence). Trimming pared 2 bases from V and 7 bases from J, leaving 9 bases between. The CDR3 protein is CAWSQRTEQYF. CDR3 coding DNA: TGTGCCTGGAGTCAACGGACGGAGCAGTACTTC.

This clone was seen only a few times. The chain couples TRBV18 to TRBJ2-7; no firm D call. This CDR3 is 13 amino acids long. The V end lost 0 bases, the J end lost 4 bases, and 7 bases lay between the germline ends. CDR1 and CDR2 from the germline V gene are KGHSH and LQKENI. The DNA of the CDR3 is TGTGCCAGCTCACCACCCCAGGATTACGAGCAGTACTTC. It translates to CASSPPQDYEQYF.

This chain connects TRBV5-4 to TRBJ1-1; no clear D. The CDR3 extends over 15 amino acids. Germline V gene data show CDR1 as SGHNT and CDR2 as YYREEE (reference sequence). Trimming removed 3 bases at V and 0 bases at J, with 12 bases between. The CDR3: CASSSYSNMNTEAFF. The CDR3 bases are TGTGCCAGCAGCTCGTACAGCAACATGAACACTGAAGCTTTCTTT.

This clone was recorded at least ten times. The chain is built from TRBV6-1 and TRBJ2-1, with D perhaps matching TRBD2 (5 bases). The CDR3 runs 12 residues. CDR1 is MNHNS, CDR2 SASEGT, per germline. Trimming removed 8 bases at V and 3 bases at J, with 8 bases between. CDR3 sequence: CASEGNYNEQFF. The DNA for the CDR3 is TGTGCCAGCGAGGGAAACTACAATGAGCAGTTCTTC.

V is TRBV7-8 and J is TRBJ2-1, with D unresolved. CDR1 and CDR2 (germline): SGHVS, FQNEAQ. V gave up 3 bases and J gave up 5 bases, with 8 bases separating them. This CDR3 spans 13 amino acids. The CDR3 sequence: CASSFRLNNEQFF. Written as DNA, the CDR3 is TGTGCCAGCAGCTTCCGACTTAACAATGAGCAGTTCTTC.

The CDR3 is CASSFMTTNTGELFF. CDR3 nucleotides: TGCGCCAGCAGCTTCATGACCACGAACACCGGGGAGCTGTTTTTT. This rearrangement joins TRBV5-1 to TRBJ2-2; unclear D gene. CDR3 length: 15 amino acids. CDR1 is SGHRS, CDR2 YFSETQ, per germline. V shed 2 bases and J shed 0 bases, with 8 bases lying between them.

CDR3: CASSLDVSGPYEQYF. CDR3 coding DNA: TGTGCCAGCAGCTTAGACGTAAGCGGTCCCTACGAGCAGTACTTC. The rearrangement links TRBV7-2 to TRBJ2-7, with a weak D call TRBD2 (5 bases). There are 15 residues in the CDR3. V lost 1 base and J 2 bases, leaving 12 bases between the germline ends. Looked up from germline, CDR1 is SGHTA and CDR2 is FQGNSA. The full variable domain, its missing parts supplied by reference TRBV7-2 and TRBJ2-7, is GAGVSQSPSNKVTEKGKDVELRCDPISGHTALYWYRQSLGQGLEFLIYFQGNSAPDKSGLPSDRFSAERTGGSVSTLTIQRTQQEDSAVYLCASSLDVSGPYEQYFGPGTRLTVT.

The CDR3 loop reads CASSFLGSYEQYF. In DNA form, the CDR3 reads TGTGCCAGCAGTTTTCTAGGTAGCTACGAGCAGTACTTC. The chain has TRBV6-5 and TRBJ2-7; no firm D call. This CDR3 is 13 amino acids long. V lost 4 bases and J lost 3, with 10 bases in between. Germline CDR1 and CDR2: MNHEY and SVGAGI.

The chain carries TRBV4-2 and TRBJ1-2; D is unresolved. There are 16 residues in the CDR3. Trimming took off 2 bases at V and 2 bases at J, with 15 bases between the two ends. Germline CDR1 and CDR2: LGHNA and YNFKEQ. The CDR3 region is CASSQQKGSLNYGYTF. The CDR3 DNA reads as TGTGCCAGCAGCCAACAGAAAGGAAGTCTGAACTATGGCTACACCTTC.

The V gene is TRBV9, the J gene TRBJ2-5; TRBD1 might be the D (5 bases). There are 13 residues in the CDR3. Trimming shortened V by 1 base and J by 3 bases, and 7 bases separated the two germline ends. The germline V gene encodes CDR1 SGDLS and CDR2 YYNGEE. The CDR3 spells CASSVMTEETQYF. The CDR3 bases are TGTGCCAGCAGCGTAATGACAGAAGAGACCCAGTACTTC. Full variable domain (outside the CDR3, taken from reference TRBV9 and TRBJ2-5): DSGVTQTPKHLITATGQRVTLRCSPRSGDLSVYWYQQSLDQGLQFLIQYYNGEERAKGNILERFSAQQFPDLHSELNLSSLELGDSALYFCASSVMTEETQYFGPGTRLLVL.

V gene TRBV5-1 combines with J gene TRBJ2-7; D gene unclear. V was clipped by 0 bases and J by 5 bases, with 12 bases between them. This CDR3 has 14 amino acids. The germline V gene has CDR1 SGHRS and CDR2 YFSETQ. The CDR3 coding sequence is TGCGCCAGCAGCTTGGCCACGACGTTTAACGAGCAGTACTTC. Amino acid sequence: CASSLATTFNEQYF. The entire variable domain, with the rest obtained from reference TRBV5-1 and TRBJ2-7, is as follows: KAGVTQTPRYLIKTRGQQVTLSCSPISGHRSVSWYQQTPGQGLQFLFEYFSETQRNKGNFPGRFSGRQFSNSRSEMNVSTLELGDSALYLCASSLATTFNEQYFGPGTRLTVT.

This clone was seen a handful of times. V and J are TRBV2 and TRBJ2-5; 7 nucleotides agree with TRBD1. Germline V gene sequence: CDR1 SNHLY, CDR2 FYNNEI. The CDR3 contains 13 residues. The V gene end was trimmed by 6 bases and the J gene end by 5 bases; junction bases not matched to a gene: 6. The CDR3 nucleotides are TGTGCCAGCAGCCGACAGGGCTGGGAGACCCAGTACTTC. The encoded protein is CASSRQGWETQYF.

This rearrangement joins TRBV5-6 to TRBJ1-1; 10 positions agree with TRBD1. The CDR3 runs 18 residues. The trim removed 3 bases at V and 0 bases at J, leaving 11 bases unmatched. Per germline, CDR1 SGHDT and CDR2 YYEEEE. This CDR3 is CASSSTGTGVYMNTEAFF. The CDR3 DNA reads TGTGCCAGCAGCTCCACCGGGACAGGGGTCTACATGAACACTGAAGCTTTCTTT.

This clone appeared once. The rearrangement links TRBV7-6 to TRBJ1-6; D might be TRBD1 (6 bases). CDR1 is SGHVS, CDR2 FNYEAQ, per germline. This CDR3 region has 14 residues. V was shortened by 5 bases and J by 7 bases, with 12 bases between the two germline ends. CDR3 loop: CASSGDNWNSPLHF. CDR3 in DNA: TGTGCCAGCAGCGGGGACAATTGGAATTCACCCCTCCACTTT.